This TCR beta chain is drawn from a study of T cell responses to AZD1222 COVID-19 vaccine. The protocol was immunoSEQ multiplex PCR, while the TCRdb copy is restricted to in-frame clones and leaves out a portion. The sample has 95,000 to 100,000 clones; about nine tenths are singletons. Details on this clone: Its antigen is unidentified.

Regarding the study as a whole: Across the whole spike, CD4 TCRs peaked at regions 160-218 and 743-854. Unmutated variant regions are reportedly targeted by nearly half of spike-specific TCRs. Repertoire samples came only from after the peak T cell response.

The receptor was isolated from an adult in good health. Sequenced material: peripheral blood, taken on day 0 of AZD1222 vaccination.

In nucleotides, the CDR3 is TGCGCCAGCAGCCAGGGCCCACAGATCGTGAACACTGAAGCTTTCTTT. Translated, it gives CASSQGPQIVNTEAFF. This chain uses TRBV4-1 with TRBJ1-1; D remains ambiguous. Germline V gene sequence: CDR1 MGHRA, CDR2 YSYEKL. With 3 bases removed from V and 0 bases from J, the gap between germline ends came to 14 bases. The CDR3 has 16 residues.